This TCR beta chain emerged from a study of Ad26.COV2.S vaccination and SARS-CoV-2 variants. Study details: Donor got 5x10^10 or 1x10^11 viral particles of Ad26.COV2.S.

About this clone: Its target is unknown.

Treatment indicated: around 19 received Ad26.COV2.S at low or high dose, single or two shots; several received placebo; per-sample allocation not given. At day 63 after the first vaccine or placebo injection, samples were drawn. SARS-CoV-2 spike from the Wuhan strain was encoded by the vaccine, an Ad26 vector. General study findings and limits: People who got the vaccine had more spike-specific TCR breadth than people who got placebo.

The CDR3 has 17 residues. Deletions cut 0 bases from V and 0 bases from J, with 14 bases between. Germline V CDR1 and CDR2: MGHRA, YSYEKL. Clones were read by immunoSEQ multiplex PCR, and TCRdb kept only the in-frame ones, dropping some. Altogether some 270,000 clones are present, around 90% being singletons, with the ten largest covering roughly 3%. This sequence originates from a person between 18 and 60 years old who received the Ad26.COV2.S COVID-19 vaccine or a placebo. The sample consisted of peripheral blood, taken in a trial of Ad26.COV2.S vaccine versus placebo. V and J are TRBV4-1 and TRBJ1-1; D possibly corresponds to TRBD1 (5 bases). The CDR3 here is CASSQEGPGPLNTEAFF. The DNA for the CDR3 is TGCGCCAGCAGCCAAGAAGGTCCGGGGCCACTGAACACTGAAGCTTTCTTT.